The TCR beta chain under discussion was sequenced for a study of memory CD4+ T cells and cytomegalovirus serostatus (dated by TCRdb to the late 2010s). The study in broad terms: A total of around 35 healthy Belgian adults, of whom 9 were CMV seropositive and 24 were CMV seronegative, were included in the cohort. The study sequenced CD4+ memory TCRbeta repertoires of a Belgian cohort with known cytomegalovirus serostatus to replicate a published TCR-based CMV serostatus classifier. Results and caveats for the whole study, not just this receptor: The results were interpreted as suggesting that the CMV-associated TCR signature is largely present in the CD4+ memory repertoire. CMV serostatus prediction reached a median bootstrapped AUC of roughly 0.96 with the original framework and 0.85 to 0.91 with a US-trained random forest. Of more than 150 previously reported CMV-associated TCRbeta sequences, some 67 appeared in the CD4+ memory repertoires, each in one to five individuals. A median bootstrapped AUC of almost 0.96 with a 95% CI of 0.76-1.00 was achieved on the Belgian cohort by the original-framework classifier. Unlike the original study, which covered naive and memory CD4+ and CD8+ populations, the Belgian study sequenced only CD4+CD45RO+ memory cells.

A FACSAria II was used to sort memory CD4+ T cells, defined as single viable CD3+CD4+CD8-CD45RO+ cells. CMV serostatus was assessed using a Roche Elecsys assay, by which serum IgG against CMV pp150, pp28, p38 and p52 was detected. After thawing, total CD4+ T cells were enriched by positive selection with CD4 magnetic microbeads. Samples originated from another study that specifically interrogated the CD4+ T cell memory repertoire. Peripheral blood mononuclear cells were isolated and cryopreserved according to standard operating procedures, and serum was kept at -80 degrees C. The staining relied on CD3-PerCP (BW264/56), CD4-APC (RPA-T4), CD45RO-PE (UCHT1) and CD8-Pacific Orange (3B5) antibodies, and Sytox blue was used to exclude non-viable cells. The Quick-DNA Microprep Kit was used to extract genomic DNA from the sorted cells. Amplification of TCRbeta DNA was done with the immunoSEQ hsTCRbeta kit, following the protocol from the manufacturer. TCRbeta libraries were sequenced on an Illumina MiSeq instrument. Concerning the study's data processing: Following removal of out-of-frame sequences, 2.3 million or so distinct TCRbeta sequences were retained, with an average of roughly 67,000 per individual. Each individual was scored using the number of 170 or so previously reported CMV-associated TCRbeta sequences that the individual carried and the total number of productive distinct TCRbeta sequences. A beta-binomial model was reimplemented in Python, and scikit-learn random forests with default parameters were trained on US cohort data. On the Belgian cohort, classifier performance was reported as the median AUC, along with percentile confidence intervals, across 10,000 bootstrap iterations. TCRdb took over this immuneACCESS table, retaining in-frame rearrangements with V and J assigned. Such tables are incomplete; in checked studies, under half of the missing clones stem from an unresolved V gene, and the remainder is unexplained. That table gives V, J and clone size, and the DNA gave D and trimming. A total of some 54,000 clones appear in this sample, 65% to 85% of them only once. The leading ten clones occupy less than 2.5% of the sample.

Worth noting for this clone: There is no known antigen for this receptor. Qualities for individual bases were not recorded, and no much larger clone is one base off.

From the germline V gene (reference sequence), CDR1 is DFQATT and CDR2 is SNEGSKA. From its cysteine to its phenylalanine, the CDR3 spans 11 amino acids. The kept DNA is CDR3 alone, 33 bases in frame from the first base. The V and J ends are trimmed by 3 bases and 7 bases, leaving 6 bases between them. The rearranged segments are TRBV20-1 and TRBJ2-2; D gene: possibly TRBD2, on 6 matching bases. The specimen was memory CD4+ T cells from blood. The sequence was collected from an adult in good health and CMV-seropositive. The nucleotides read TGCAGTGCTAGGGGGGGCGGGGAGCTGTTTTTT. Its protein is CSARGGGELFF.